A single sample gave rise to the 26 T cell receptor beta chains below, sequenced in a study of blood T cells in healthy people across ages. Combining a sample-barcoded 5' primer with a J-beta primer mix, a second PCR ran for about 6 to 12 cycles. TCRdb called the 5' RACE reads again in MiXCR, with one record for every CDR3 protein. The sample holds roughly 700,000 distinct CDR3 sequences; about 30% are singletons and the top ten take 15%. Sequencing was carried out using blood. The origin of the receptors is a woman aged 80 or older in good health.

This CDR3 reads CASSLGTSGAGEQFF. In DNA, the CDR3 is TGTGCCAGCAGCTTAGGGACTAGCGGAGCGGGCGAGCAGTTCTTC. V and J are TRBV7-8 and TRBJ2-1; 10 nucleotides align to TRBD2. Trimming removed 1 base from V and 10 bases from J; junction bases left unmatched: 7. Germline-derived CDR1 and CDR2 are SGHVS and FQNEAQ. The CDR3 totals 15 residues.

This clonotype has more than one count but fewer than ten. J is TRBJ1-4 and V is TRBV7-2, with D unclear. The CDR3 length is 13 residues. CDR1 SGHTA and CDR2 FQGNSA come from the germline V gene. The V gene lost 1 base and the J gene lost 8 bases, with 8 bases spanning the gap. The DNA of the CDR3 is TGTGCCAGCAGCTTAGTGGCCGCGGAAAAACTGTTTTTT. Translation: CASSLVAAEKLFF.

J is TRBJ2-7 and V is TRBV11-2, with a tentative D call TRBD1 (6 bases). V lost 3 bases and J 3 bases, leaving 12 bases between the germline ends. In germline, CDR1 is SGHAT, CDR2 FQNNGV. The CDR3 has 14 amino acids. The CDR3 reads CASSFYRANYEQYF. The CDR3 coding sequence is TGTGCCAGCAGCTTCTACAGGGCTAACTACGAGCAGTACTTC.

CDR3 in DNA: TGTGCCAGCTCACCCTTCGGAGGGGAGAACACCGGGGAGCTGTTTTTT. It codes for CASSPFGGENTGELFF. The rearrangement uses TRBV18 and TRBJ2-2, with D perhaps matching TRBD2 (6 bases). CDR1 is KGHSH, CDR2 LQKENI, per germline. Trimming removed 3 bases at V and 1 base at J, with 12 bases between. The CDR3 is made up of 16 amino acids.

This clonotype was counted a few times. CDR3 sequence (DNA): TGCAGTGCAGAGAAAGGTCGAAGGGGCCTAAGATCCTACAATGAGCAGTTCTTC. Its protein is CSAEKGRRGLRSYNEQFF. This chain connects TRBV20-1 to TRBJ2-1, with D maybe TRBD1 (5 bases). Germline V gene lookup returns CDR1 DFQATT and CDR2 SNEGSKA (reference sequence). CDR3 size: 18 residues. The V and J ends lost 6 bases and 1 base respectively, with 25 bases between them.

This clonotype was seen at least ten times. The chain recombines TRBV20-1 with TRBJ2-7; 7 bases are a match to TRBD1. This CDR3 has 14 amino acids. J lost 2 bases, V lost 3 bases, and 7 bases had no gene match. Germline values: CDR1 DFQATT, CDR2 SNEGSKA (reference sequence). CDR3 sequence reads: CSARAPQGTYEQYF. In DNA form, the CDR3 reads TGCAGTGCTAGGGCACCACAGGGGACCTACGAGCAGTACTTC.

This clonotype was picked up many times. The genes are TRBV7-9 and TRBJ1-1, with D unclear. Germline CDR1 is SEHNR and CDR2 is FQNEAQ (reference sequence). Trimming cost V 1 base and J 7 bases, with 10 bases left between them. This CDR3 comprises 13 residues. CDR3 sequence reads: CASSLGSPVEAFF. In DNA form, the CDR3 reads TGTGCCAGCAGCTTAGGTAGCCCCGTTGAAGCTTTCTTT.

This clonotype was recorded a few times. The junction departs from the called germline gene at one end, perhaps through a read error. The chain recombines TRBV12-3 or TRBV12-4 with TRBJ1-6; 10 nucleotides match TRBD1. The CDR3 totals 15 residues. The CDR3 coding sequence is TGTGCCAGCAGTTTTACGGGACAGGGGCGGGGACCCCCCCACTTT. This encodes CASSFTGQGRGPPHF.

This clonotype was recorded at least ten times. The V and J genes are TRBV20-1 and TRBJ1-2; 8 positions match TRBD1. The V segment lost 3 bases and the J segment 8 bases; nucleotides outside the gene matches: 11. The CDR3 is 14 amino acids. Germline CDR1 reads DFQATT; CDR2 reads SNEGSKA (reference sequence). The DNA for the CDR3 is TGCAGTGCTAGGGGGAAGGACAGGGTATTCGGCTACACCTTC. Amino acids: CSARGKDRVFGYTF.

Turning to this clonotype: The junction shows a germline mismatch at one end, possibly a read error. The CDR3 coding sequence is TGTACCAGCAGCCCGTCGACTAGCGGGGAGACCCAGTACTTC. Translation gives CTSSPSTSGETQYF. The chain has TRBV3-1 and TRBJ2-7, with 10 positions matching TRBD2. The J call could be wrong; TRBJ2-5 is a better fit for the DNA end. This CDR3 has 14 residues. Germline CDR1 reads LGHDT; CDR2 reads YNNKEL (reference sequence).

This clonotype was detected ten times or more. The rearrangement uses TRBV7-2 and TRBJ2-1, with D perhaps TRBD1 (6 bases). Germline V gene sequence: CDR1 SGHTA, CDR2 FQGNSA. The CDR3 is 16 amino acids. Trimming left V 1 base short and J 4 bases short, with 14 bases between. The CDR3 sequence: CASSLGPTGQYNEQFF. The CDR3 nucleotides read TGTGCCAGCAGCTTAGGGCCCACCGGACAGTACAATGAGCAGTTCTTC.

This clonotype was observed many times. This chain joins TRBV20-1 and TRBJ2-4, with a possible D match to TRBD1 (5 bases). The germline CDR1 and CDR2 sequences are DFQATT and SNEGSKA (reference sequence). Trimming stripped 1 base from V and 13 bases from J, with 17 bases between. The length of the CDR3 is 13 residues. The CDR3 loop reads CSARVRSTGPQYF. CDR3 DNA: TGCAGTGCTAGAGTAAGGTCCACAGGCCCGCAGTACTTC.

This clonotype was seen repeatedly, ten times or more. The chain recombines TRBV5-1 with TRBJ2-3; the D gene could be TRBD1 or TRBD2 (5 bases each). Between the trimmed V and J ends, which lost 3 bases and 8 bases, there was a span of 22 bases. Germline V gives CDR1 SGHRS, CDR2 YFSETQ. The CDR3 sequence is 16 residues long. CDR3 sequence: CASSSRDQTRESTQYF. For the CDR3, the DNA is TGCGCCAGCAGCTCCCGGGACCAGACCAGGGAGAGTACGCAGTATTTT.

Only a few counts were recorded for this clonotype. Possible read error: a much larger clone is one base away. This rearrangement joins TRBV9 to TRBJ2-7; D may be TRBD1 (5 bases). The CDR3 covers 10 residues. Looked up from germline, CDR1 is SGDLS and CDR2 is YYNGEE. V lost 7 bases and J lost 5, with 7 bases in between. CDR3 sequence reads: CASGAHEQYF. Here the CDR3 DNA reads TGTGCCAGCGGGGCCCACGAGCAGTACTTC.

This chain joins TRBV5-6 and TRBJ2-3; 9 positions agree with TRBD1. V dropped 4 bases and J dropped 6; count of bases not matched to a gene: 9. This CDR3 is 15 amino acids long. Germline-derived CDR1 and CDR2 are SGHDT and YYEEEE. CDR3 region: CASSQTGGARDTQYF. The CDR3 DNA follows: TGTGCCAGCAGCCAAACAGGGGGCGCGCGGGATACGCAGTATTTT.

The rearrangement links TRBV2 to TRBJ1-5; 10 nucleotides agree with TRBD1. Germline CDR1 is SNHLY and CDR2 is FYNNEI. CDR3 length: 15 residues. J gave up 4 bases and V 7 bases, and 7 bases lay outside the gene matches. CDR3 in amino acids: CASTTGTGENQPQHF. The CDR3 bases are TGTGCCAGCACGACCGGGACAGGGGAGAATCAGCCCCAGCATTTT.

The chain has TRBV5-6 and TRBJ1-5, with 9 bases aligning to TRBD1. From germline, CDR1 is SGHDT and CDR2 YYEEEE. The CDR3 contains 17 residues. V dropped 1 base and J dropped 5; count of bases not matched to a gene: 10. CDR3 nucleotide sequence: TGTGCCAGCAGCTTGAGAGGACAGGGGATTTGGGATCAGCCCCAGCATTTT. Its translation is CASSLRGQGIWDQPQHF.

This clonotype was counted at least ten times. The genes are TRBV6-5 and TRBJ1-2; the D gene is possibly TRBD1 (6 bases). Germline V gene data show CDR1 as MNHEY and CDR2 as SVGAGI. The CDR3 is made up of 13 amino acids. V was shortened by 10 bases and J by 8 bases, with 20 bases between the two germline ends. The CDR3 DNA reads as TGTGCCATAAGTCCGGACAGCCTTCGAGGCTACACCTTC. Residues: CAISPDSLRGYTF.

A note on this clonotype: A much bigger clone sits one base away, suggesting this may be a read error. This chain uses TRBV5-6 with TRBJ2-6, with D perhaps TRBD1 (5 bases). This CDR3 comprises 15 residues. CDR1 and CDR2 (germline): SGHDT, YYEEEE. As DNA, the CDR3 is TGTGCCAGCAGCTTGGTGAACCCTGGGGCCAACGTCCCGACTTTC. Translated, it gives CASSLVNPGANVPTF.

This clonotype turned up a few times. The chain recombines TRBV20-1 with TRBJ1-1; 8 bases are shared with TRBD1. Germline CDR1 DFQATT, CDR2 SNEGSKA (reference sequence). This CDR3 region has 13 residues. Losses at the gene ends were 0 bases for V and 6 bases for J; bases not matched to a gene: 3. CDR3 sequence reads: CSARDQGAPEAFF. CDR3 bases: TGCAGTGCTAGAGATCAGGGGGCACCTGAAGCTTTCTTT.

This clonotype was seen ten or more times. The genes are TRBV20-1 and TRBJ2-7, with 9 nucleotides matching TRBD1. The CDR3 covers 13 residues. The junction had 7 bases not matched to a gene; V was cut back by 6 bases and J by 4 bases. Germline loops: CDR1 DFQATT, CDR2 SNEGSKA (reference sequence). The CDR3 sequence: CSATRTGAYEQYF. The CDR3 nucleotides are TGCAGTGCCACCAGGACAGGGGCTTACGAGCAGTACTTC.

This clonotype was seen many times. The rearrangement links TRBV7-3 to TRBJ2-3, with D perhaps matching TRBD1 (5 bases). The CDR3 is made up of 14 amino acids. Germline V gene lookup returns CDR1 SGHTA and CDR2 FQGTGA. With 4 bases removed from V and 1 base from J, the gap between germline ends came to 9 bases. The CDR3: CASSSAGRTDTQYF. The CDR3 DNA reads TGTGCCAGCAGCTCCGCAGGGCGCACAGATACGCAGTATTTT.

This clonotype appeared a few times. The CDR3 bases are TGTGCCAGCAGTTTGCAGGGTCTAGAAAAACTGTTTTTT. Translation gives CASSLQGLEKLFF. V and J are TRBV28 and TRBJ1-4, with a possible D match to TRBD1 (5 bases). This CDR3 has 13 residues. From germline, CDR1 is MDHEN and CDR2 SYDVKM. With 3 bases removed from V and 8 bases from J, the gap between germline ends came to 10 bases.

This clonotype was counted ten times or more. The CDR3 region is CATSRGEGQGYQETQYF. The CDR3 region has the DNA TGTGCCACCAGCAGAGGGGAGGGACAGGGGTACCAAGAGACCCAGTACTTC. This rearrangement joins TRBV15 to TRBJ2-5; 10 positions match TRBD1. There are 17 residues in the CDR3. Germline V gene data show CDR1 as LNHNV and CDR2 as YYDKDF (reference sequence). V gave up 1 base and J gave up 0 bases; unmatched junction bases: 5. Full variable domain (remainder filled in from reference TRBV15 and TRBJ2-5): DAMVIQNPRYQVTQFGKPVTLSCSQTLNHNVMYWYQQKSSQAPKLLFHYYDKDFNNEADTPDNFQSRRPNTSFCFLDIRSPGLGDTAMYLCATSRGEGQGYQETQYFGPGTRLLVL.

At least ten counts were recorded for this clonotype. One junction end does not reproduce the germline sequence, and a read error may be involved. The gene calls are TRBV7-9 and TRBJ1-4; a weak D match, TRBD1 (6 bases). The CDR3 is 14 residues long. Germline CDR1 reads SEHNR; CDR2 reads FQNEAQ (reference sequence). In nucleotides, the CDR3 is TGCGCCAGCAGCTTGGCAGGGGCAGGTGAAAAACTGTTTTTT. This gives the protein CASSLAGAGEKLFF. The full variable domain, rest sourced from reference TRBV7-9 and TRBJ1-4, is DTGVSQNPRHKITKRGQNVTFRCDPISEHNRLYWYRQTLGQGPEFLTYFQNEAQLEKSRLLSDRFSAERPKGSFSTLEIQRTEQGDSAMYLCASSLAGAGEKLFFGSGTQLSVL.

This clonotype was seen repeatedly, ten times or more. The rearrangement links TRBV28 to TRBJ1-2, with D unclear. The CDR3 has 12 residues. Trimming cost V 5 bases and J 7 bases, with 11 bases left between them. Germline V lookup: CDR1 MDHEN, CDR2 SYDVKM. Here the CDR3 DNA reads TGTGCCAGCAGTCCATTGGGTTTTGGCTACACCTTC. It codes for CASSPLGFGYTF.